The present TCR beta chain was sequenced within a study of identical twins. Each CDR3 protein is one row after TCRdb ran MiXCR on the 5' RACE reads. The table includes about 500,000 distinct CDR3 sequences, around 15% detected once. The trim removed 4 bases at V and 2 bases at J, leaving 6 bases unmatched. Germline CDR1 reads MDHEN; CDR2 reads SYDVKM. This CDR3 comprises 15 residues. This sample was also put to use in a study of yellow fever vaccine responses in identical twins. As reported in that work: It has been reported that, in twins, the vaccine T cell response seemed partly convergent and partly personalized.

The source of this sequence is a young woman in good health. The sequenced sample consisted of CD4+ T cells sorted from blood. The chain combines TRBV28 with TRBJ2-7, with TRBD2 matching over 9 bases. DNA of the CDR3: TGTGCCAGCAGTTCTTCTAGCGGGGTGGCCTACGAGCAGTACTTC. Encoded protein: CASSSSSGVAYEQYF.